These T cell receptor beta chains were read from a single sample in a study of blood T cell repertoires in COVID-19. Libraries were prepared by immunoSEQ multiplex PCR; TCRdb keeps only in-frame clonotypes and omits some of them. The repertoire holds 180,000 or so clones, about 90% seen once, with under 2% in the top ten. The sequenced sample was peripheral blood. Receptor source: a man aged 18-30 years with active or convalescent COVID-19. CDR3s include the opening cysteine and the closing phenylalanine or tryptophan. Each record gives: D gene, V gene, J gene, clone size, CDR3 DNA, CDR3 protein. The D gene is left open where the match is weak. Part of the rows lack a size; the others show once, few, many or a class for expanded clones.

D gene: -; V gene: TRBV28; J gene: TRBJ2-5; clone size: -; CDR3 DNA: TGTGCCAGCACCAGATGGGGCACCGCGGAGACCCAGTACTTC; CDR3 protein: CASTRWGTAETQYF
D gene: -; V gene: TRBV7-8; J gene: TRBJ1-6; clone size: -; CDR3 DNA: TGTGCCAGCAGCTTAGCCTCAGGGGTTAGCTCACCCCTCCACTTT; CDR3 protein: CASSLASGVSSPLHF
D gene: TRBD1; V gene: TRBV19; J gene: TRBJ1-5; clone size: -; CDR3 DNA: TGTGCCAGTAGCTGGACAGGGGGCGGGAATCAGCCCCAGCATTTT; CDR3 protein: CASSWTGGGNQPQHF
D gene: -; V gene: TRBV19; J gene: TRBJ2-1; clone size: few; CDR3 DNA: TGTGCCAGTAGTACCCTAGGGGACAATGAGCAGTTCTTC; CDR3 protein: CASSTLGDNEQFF
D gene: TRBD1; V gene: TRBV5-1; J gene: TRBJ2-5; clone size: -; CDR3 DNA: TGCGCCAGCAGCTTGGGGGACAGGGTCTCGGAGACCCAGTACTTC; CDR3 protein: CASSLGDRVSETQYF
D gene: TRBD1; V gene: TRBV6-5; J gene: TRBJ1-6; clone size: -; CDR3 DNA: TGTGCCAGCAGAGACAGGGGCCCTTTCTCTTCACCCCTCCACTTT; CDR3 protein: CASRDRGPFSSPLHF
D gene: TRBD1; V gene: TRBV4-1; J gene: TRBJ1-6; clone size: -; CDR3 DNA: TGCGCCAGCAGCCGTATAGGGACAGGTGATAATTCACCCCTCCACTTT; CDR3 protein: CASSRIGTGDNSPLHF
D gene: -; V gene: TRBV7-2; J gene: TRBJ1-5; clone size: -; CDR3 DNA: TGTGCCAGCAGCTTAGGGGGGGGGCGTCAGCCCCAGCATTTT; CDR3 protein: CASSLGGGRQPQHF
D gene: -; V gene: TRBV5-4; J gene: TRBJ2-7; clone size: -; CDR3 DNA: TGTGCCAGCAGCTCGGCTGGGGAGAACGAGCAGTACTTC; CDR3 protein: CASSSAGENEQYF
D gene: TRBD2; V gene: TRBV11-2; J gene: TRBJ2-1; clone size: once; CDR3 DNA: TGTGCCAGCAGCCCCACCGGGGGGGTGCAGTTCTTC; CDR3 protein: CASSPTGGVQFF
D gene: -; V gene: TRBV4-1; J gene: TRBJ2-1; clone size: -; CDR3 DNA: TGCGCCAGCAGCCAAGAAAAAGCTTACAATGAGCAGTTCTTC; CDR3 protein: CASSQEKAYNEQFF
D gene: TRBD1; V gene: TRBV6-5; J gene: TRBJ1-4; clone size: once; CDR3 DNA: TGTGCCAGCACCCCGGGACAGCCTAATGAAAAACTGTTTTTT; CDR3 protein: CASTPGQPNEKLFF
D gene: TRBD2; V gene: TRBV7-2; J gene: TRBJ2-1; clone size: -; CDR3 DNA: TGTGCCAGCAGCTTACAGGGACTAGCCCACAATGAGCAGTTCTTC; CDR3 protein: CASSLQGLAHNEQFF
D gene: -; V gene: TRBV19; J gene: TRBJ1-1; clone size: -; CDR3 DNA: TGTGCCAGTAGTTCAGAAATGACAGCACTAATGAACACTGAAGCTTTCTTT; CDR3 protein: CASSSEMTALMNTEAFF
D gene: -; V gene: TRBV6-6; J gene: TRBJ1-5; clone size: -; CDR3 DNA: TGTGCCAGCAGTTACTCGCGGGGGGGTGGCAATCAGCCCCAGCATTTT; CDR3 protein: CASSYSRGGGNQPQHF
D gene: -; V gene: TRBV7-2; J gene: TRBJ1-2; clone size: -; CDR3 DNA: TGTGCCAGCAGCTGGACAGAATCTAACTATGGCTACACCTTC; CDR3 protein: CASSWTESNYGYTF
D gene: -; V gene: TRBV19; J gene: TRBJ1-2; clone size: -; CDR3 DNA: TGTGCCAGTAGGACAAGCGGGATCGAGGATGGCTACACCTTC; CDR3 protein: CASRTSGIEDGYTF
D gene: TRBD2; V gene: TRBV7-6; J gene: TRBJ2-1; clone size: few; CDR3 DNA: TGTGCCAGCAGCTTAACGGGGGGGCCAAGGAATGAGCAGTTCTTC; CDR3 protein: CASSLTGGPRNEQFF
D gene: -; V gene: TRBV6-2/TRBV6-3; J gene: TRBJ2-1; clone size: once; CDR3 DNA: TGTGCCAGCAGCTCTGAAGCGACGCTCCTCTACAATGAGCAGTTCTTC; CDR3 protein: CASSSEATLLYNEQFF
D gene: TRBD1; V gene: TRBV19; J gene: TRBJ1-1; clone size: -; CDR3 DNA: TGTGCCAGTAGGCGGGACAGGGTTACTGAAGCTTTCTTT; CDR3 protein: CASRRDRVTEAFF
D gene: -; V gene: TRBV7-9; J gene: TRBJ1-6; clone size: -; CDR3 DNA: TGTGCCAGCAGCTTAGACAATCCAACTTATCAGGGTTCACCCCTCCACTTT; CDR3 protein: CASSLDNPTYQGSPLHF
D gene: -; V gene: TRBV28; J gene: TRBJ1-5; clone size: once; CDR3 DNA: TGTGCCAGCAGTTTCCATTTGACCGCGGAACTGGTTCCGCCCCAGCATTTT; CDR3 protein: CASSFHLTAELVPPQHF
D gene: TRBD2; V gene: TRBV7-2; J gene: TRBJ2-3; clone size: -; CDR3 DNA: TGTGCCAGCAGCTTCGGGACTAGCGTGACAGATACGCAGTATTTT; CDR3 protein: CASSFGTSVTDTQYF
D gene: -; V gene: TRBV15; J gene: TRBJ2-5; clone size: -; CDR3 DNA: TGTGCCACCAGCAGAGATTGGGGCTACCAAGAGACCCAGTACTTC; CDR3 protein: CATSRDWGYQETQYF
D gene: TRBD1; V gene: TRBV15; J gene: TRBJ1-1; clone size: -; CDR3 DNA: TGTGCCACCAGCAGAGACAGGGGGCGGGCTTTCTTT; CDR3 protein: CATSRDRGRAFF
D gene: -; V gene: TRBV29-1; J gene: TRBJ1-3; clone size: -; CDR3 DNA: TGCAGCGTTTCGACGGGTGATGGAAACACCATATATTTT; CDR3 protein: CSVSTGDGNTIYF
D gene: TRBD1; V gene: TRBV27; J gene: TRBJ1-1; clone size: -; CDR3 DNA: TGTGCCGGAGGGACAGGGGTTTCGTACACTGAAGCTTTCTTT; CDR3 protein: CAGGTGVSYTEAFF
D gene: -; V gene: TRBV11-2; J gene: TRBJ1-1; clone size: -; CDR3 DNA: TGTGCCAGCAGCTTATATGTTGACACTGAAGCTTTCTTT; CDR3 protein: CASSLYVDTEAFF
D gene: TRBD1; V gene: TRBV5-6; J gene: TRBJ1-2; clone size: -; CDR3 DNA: TGTGCCAGCAGCTATTCACAGGGGCAGAGGGATGGCTACACCTTC; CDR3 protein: CASSYSQGQRDGYTF
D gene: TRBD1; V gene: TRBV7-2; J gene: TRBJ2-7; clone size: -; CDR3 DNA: TGTGCCAGCAGCTGGACCGGGACAGGGATAGGCGACGAGCAGTACTTC; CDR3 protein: CASSWTGTGIGDEQYF
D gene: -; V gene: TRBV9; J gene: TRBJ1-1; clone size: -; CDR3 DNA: TGTGCCAGCAGCGCCGGTGTGTCGGGCACTGAAGCTTTCTTT; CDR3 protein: CASSAGVSGTEAFF
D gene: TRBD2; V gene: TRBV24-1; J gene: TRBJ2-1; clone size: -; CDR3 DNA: TGTGCCACCAGTGAGGGGGATGCCCCTAGCGGGGCGCGGGATGAGCAGTTCTTC; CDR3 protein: CATSEGDAPSGARDEQFF
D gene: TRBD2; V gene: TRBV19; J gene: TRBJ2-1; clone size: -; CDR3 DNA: TGTGCCAGCAGTGGGGCTAGCGGGGGTTACAATGAGCAGTTCTTC; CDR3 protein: CASSGASGGYNEQFF
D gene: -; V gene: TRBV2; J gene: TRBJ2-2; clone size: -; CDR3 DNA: TGTGCCAGCACAAATCTTGGGCCAGGATCGAACACCGGGGAGCTGTTTTTT; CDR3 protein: CASTNLGPGSNTGELFF
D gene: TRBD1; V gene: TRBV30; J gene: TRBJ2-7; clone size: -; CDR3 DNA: TGTGCCTGCGGGACAGGGGGAATCAACGAGCAGTACTTC; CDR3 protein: CACGTGGINEQYF
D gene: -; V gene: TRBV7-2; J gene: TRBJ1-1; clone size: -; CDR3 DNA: TGTGCCAGCAGCTTACGGGGGACCAACACTGAAGCTTTCTTT; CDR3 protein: CASSLRGTNTEAFF
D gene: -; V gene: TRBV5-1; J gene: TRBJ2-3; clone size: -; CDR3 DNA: TGCGCCAGCAGCTTGCAGCCGGGGTTAAGCACAGATACGCAGTATTTT; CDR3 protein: CASSLQPGLSTDTQYF
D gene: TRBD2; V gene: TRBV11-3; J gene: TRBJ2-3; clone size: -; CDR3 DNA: TGTGCCAGCAGCTTAGGGGCGGGGGGGGCCTCAGATACGCAGTATTTT; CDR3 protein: CASSLGAGGASDTQYF
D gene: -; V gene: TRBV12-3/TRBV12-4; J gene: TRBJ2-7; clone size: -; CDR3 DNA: TGTGCCAGCAGTTGGAGGGGCGAGCAGTACTTC; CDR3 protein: CASSWRGEQYF
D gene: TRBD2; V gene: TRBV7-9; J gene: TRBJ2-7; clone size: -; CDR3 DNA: TGTGCCAGCAGCCCGGGACTAGCTGTCTACGAGCAGTACTTC; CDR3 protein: CASSPGLAVYEQYF
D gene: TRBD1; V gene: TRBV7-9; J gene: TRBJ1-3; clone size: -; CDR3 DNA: TGTGCCAGCAGCTTAGATGGGACAGGGTCTGGAAACACCATATATTTT; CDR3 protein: CASSLDGTGSGNTIYF
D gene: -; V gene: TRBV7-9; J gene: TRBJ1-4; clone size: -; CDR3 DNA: TGTGCCAGCAGCTGGGAGGTTAATGAAAAACTGTTTTTT; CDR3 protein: CASSWEVNEKLFF
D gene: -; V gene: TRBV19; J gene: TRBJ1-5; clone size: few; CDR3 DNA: TGTGCCAGTAGTGACATTGGTCGTCAGCCCCAGCATTTT; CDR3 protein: CASSDIGRQPQHF
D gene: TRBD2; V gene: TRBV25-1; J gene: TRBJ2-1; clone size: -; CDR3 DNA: TGTGCCAGCAGTGACGGACTAGCTGGCGGGTTCTTC; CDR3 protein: CASSDGLAGGFF
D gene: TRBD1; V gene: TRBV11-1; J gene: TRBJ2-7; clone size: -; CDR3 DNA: TGTGCCAGCAGCTCATTTACAGGGGGCCCCTACGAGCAGTACTTC; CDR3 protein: CASSSFTGGPYEQYF
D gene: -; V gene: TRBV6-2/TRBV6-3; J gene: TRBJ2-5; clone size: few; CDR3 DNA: TGTGCCAGCAGTTACACCCCGTGGCCGATGGGCGGGGGCTTGGAGACCCAGTACTTC; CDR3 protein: CASSYTPWPMGGGLETQYF
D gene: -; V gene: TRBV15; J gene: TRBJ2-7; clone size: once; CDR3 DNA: TGTGCCACCAGCAGAGGATCGGGAGCGGCGAACGAGCAGTACTTC; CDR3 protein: CATSRGSGAANEQYF
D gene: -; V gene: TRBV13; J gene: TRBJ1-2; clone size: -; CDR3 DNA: TGTGCCAGCAGCTTAGGTTCAAGCTCTGGCTACACCTTC; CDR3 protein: CASSLGSSSGYTF
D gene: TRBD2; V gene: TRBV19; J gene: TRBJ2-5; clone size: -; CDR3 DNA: TGTGCCAGTACCCGTGGGCGGGAGGGAGCTGAGACCCAGTACTTC; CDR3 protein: CASTRGREGAETQYF
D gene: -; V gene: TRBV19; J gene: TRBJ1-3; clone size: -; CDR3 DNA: TGTGCCAGTAGGGTTGACGGACAGTCAAGGGCCATATATTTT; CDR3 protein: CASRVDGQSRAIYF
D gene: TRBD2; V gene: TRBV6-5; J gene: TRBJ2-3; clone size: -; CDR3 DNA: TGTGCCAGCAGTTACTCGGCTAGCGGGAATCCAGATACGCAGTATTTT; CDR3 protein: CASSYSASGNPDTQYF
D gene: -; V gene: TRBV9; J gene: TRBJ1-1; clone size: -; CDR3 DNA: TGTGCCAGCAGCCCGGCGGGCTCGGCGAACACTGAAGCTTTCTTT; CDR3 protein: CASSPAGSANTEAFF
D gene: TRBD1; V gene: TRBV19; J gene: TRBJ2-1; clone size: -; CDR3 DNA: TGTGCCAGTAGTACGGACAGGGGAGTTGGAGAGCAGTTCTTC; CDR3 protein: CASSTDRGVGEQFF
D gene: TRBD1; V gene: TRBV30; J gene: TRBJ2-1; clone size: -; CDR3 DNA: TGTGCCTGGATGGCGGACAGGGGAAATGAGCAGTTCTTC; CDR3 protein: CAWMADRGNEQFF
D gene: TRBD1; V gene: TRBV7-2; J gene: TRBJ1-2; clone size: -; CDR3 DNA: TGTGCCAGCAGCTTAGCCGGGACAGGGAGTTTGAATGGCTACACCTTC; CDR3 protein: CASSLAGTGSLNGYTF
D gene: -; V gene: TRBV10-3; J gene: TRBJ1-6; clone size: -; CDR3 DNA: TGTGCCATCCGGAACCAGGATTCACCCCTCCACTTT; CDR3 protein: CAIRNQDSPLHF
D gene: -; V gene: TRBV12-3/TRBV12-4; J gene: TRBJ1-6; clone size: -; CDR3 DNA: TGTGCCAGCAGTTTTTACAGTTCACCCCTCCACTTT; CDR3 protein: CASSFYSSPLHF